One sample yielded the 21 T cell receptor beta chains listed below, sequenced in a study of T cells in Graves' hyperthyroidism and ophthalmopathy. Researchers took RNA transcripts and amplified the TCR beta CDR3 regions from them. The HTBI primer set served for first-round RT-PCR of the TCR CDR3. A single record per CDR3 protein comes from TCRdb applying MiXCR to the multiplex PCR reads. The data contain around 190,000 distinct CDR3 sequences, about a sixth of them singletons. The sequenced sample was blood. The source of these receptors is a woman aged 50 to 60 with Graves' hyperthyroidism.

V is TRBV7-2 and J is TRBJ2-3; D is tentatively TRBD1 or TRBD2 (5 bases each). Trimming removed 5 bases from V and 5 bases from J, with 17 bases in between. CDR1 and CDR2 (germline): SGHTA, FQGNSA. The CDR3 runs 15 residues. The CDR3 bases are TGTGCCAGCAGCATGCTAGAACCTGGGGGAGATACGCAGTATTTT. It codes for CASSMLEPGGDTQYF. Looking up the rest from reference TRBV7-2 and TRBJ2-3 gives the full variable domain: GAGVSQSPSNKVTEKGKDVELRCDPISGHTALYWYRQSLGQGLEFLIYFQGNSAPDKSGLPSDRFSAERTGGSVSTLTIQRTQQEDSAVYLCASSMLEPGGDTQYFGPGTRLTVL.

Many counts were recorded for this clonotype. This chain links TRBV19 with TRBJ2-2; possible D gene TRBD1, 5 bases. Per the germline V gene, CDR1 is LNHDA and CDR2 is SQIVND (reference sequence). The V end was cut by 6 bases, the J end by 5 bases, with 13 bases between. The CDR3 loop spans 14 amino acids. CDR3 nucleotides: TGTGCCAGTAGCTGGACAATCGCGACCGGGGAGCTGTTTTTT. Protein product: CASSWTIATGELFF.

This chain uses TRBV6-2 or TRBV6-3 with TRBJ2-7; D call uncertain. This CDR3 has 14 residues. V lost 0 bases and J 3 bases, leaving 9 bases between the germline ends. CDR1 and CDR2 (germline): MNHEY, SVGEGT. The CDR3: CASSYSRANYEQYF. CDR3 nucleotide sequence: TGTGCCAGCAGTTACTCCCGGGCCAACTACGAGCAGTACTTC.

In this sample, this clonotype turned up many times. One junction end does not reproduce the germline sequence, and a read error may be involved. V is TRBV12-3 or TRBV12-4 and J is TRBJ2-3, with 10 bases lining up with TRBD2. This CDR3 spans 15 amino acids. The CDR3 DNA follows: TGTGCCAGCAGTCTAGCGGGGGTGACATCAGATACGCAGTATTTT. Protein sequence: CASSLAGVTSDTQYF.

This clonotype has a count of ten or more. The chain links TRBV10-3 to TRBJ1-6, with TRBD1 matching 7 bases. V lost 11 bases, J lost 5 bases, and 6 bases stayed unmatched. This CDR3 has 13 amino acids. CDR1 and CDR2 from the germline V gene are ENHRY and SYGVKD. CDR3 nucleotide sequence: TGTGCCGCGTCGGGACAGAATAATTCACCCCTCCACTTT. Amino acids: CAASGQNNSPLHF.

In this sample, this clonotype turned up many times. V and J are TRBV6-1 and TRBJ1-5; 7 bases align to TRBD1. The CDR3 length is 14 residues. Germline CDR1 MNHNS, CDR2 SASEGT. Trimming at V came to 6 bases and at J to 3 bases, leaving 5 bases not matched to a gene. CDR3 loop: CASSSDRVNQPQHF. CDR3 nucleotides: TGTGCCAGCAGCTCCGACAGGGTCAATCAGCCCCAGCATTTT.

This clonotype was detected ten times or more. This chain links TRBV28 with TRBJ1-2; D is perhaps TRBD1 (5 bases). Germline CDR1 reads MDHEN; CDR2 reads SYDVKM. The CDR3 loop spans 15 amino acids. V lost 6 bases and J lost 8, with 22 bases in between. The CDR3 sequence is CASSEWGVREEGYTF. In DNA form, the CDR3 reads TGTGCCAGCAGCGAATGGGGGGTCCGAGAAGAAGGCTACACCTTC.

The chain links TRBV24-1 to TRBJ1-5; the D gene is possibly TRBD1 (6 bases). The CDR3 has 14 residues. V lost 7 bases and J lost 0, with 9 bases in between. Germline V gene sequence: CDR1 KGHDR, CDR2 SFDVKD. CDR3 amino acids: CATSDRPSNQPQHF. In nucleotides, the CDR3 is TGTGCCACCAGCGACAGGCCTAGCAATCAGCCCCAGCATTTT.

The rearrangement links TRBV4-1 to TRBJ1-2; D gene uncertain. V gave up 1 base and J gave up 6 bases, with 12 bases separating them. The germline gives CDR1 MGHRA, CDR2 YSYEKL. The CDR3 is made up of 14 amino acids. DNA for the CDR3: TGCGCCAGCAGCCAAGGCCTTTCTGTGGATGGCTACACCTTC. The encoded protein is CASSQGLSVDGYTF.

This clonotype was observed a few times. The genes are TRBV15 and TRBJ2-1, with 9 bases matching TRBD2. This CDR3 comprises 15 residues. With 8 bases clipped from V and 6 bases from J, the junction kept 11 bases outside the gene matches. Germline loops: CDR1 LNHNV, CDR2 YYDKDF (reference sequence). CDR3 sequence (DNA): TGTGCCACCTCGTCGGGACTAGCTCCCCTCAATGAGCAGTTCTTC. Protein sequence: CATSSGLAPLNEQFF.

This clonotype was detected many times. This chain joins TRBV29-1 and TRBJ1-1; D is uncertain. The CDR3 has 11 amino acids. V lost 7 bases and J 0 bases, leaving 6 bases between the germline ends. Germline V CDR1 and CDR2: SQVTM, ANQGSEA. The CDR3 DNA reads TGCAGCGGACGATTGAACACTGAAGCTTTCTTT. It is translated as CSGRLNTEAFF.

The chain recombines TRBV19 with TRBJ1-6, with 10 bases that match TRBD1. Trimming took 7 bases from V and 9 from J; bases not matched to a gene: 6. Germline V gene lookup returns CDR1 LNHDA and CDR2 SQIVND (reference sequence). The CDR3 covers 14 residues. The CDR3 DNA reads TGTGCCAGTACCTCGGGACAGGGGAGTTCACCCCTCCACTTT. Translating gives CASTSGQGSSPLHF.

The chain employs TRBV13 and TRBJ1-1; maybe TRBD1 (5 bases). The CDR3 is 15 residues long. V gave up 3 bases and J gave up 3 bases, with 14 bases separating them. Looked up from germline, CDR1 is PRHDT and CDR2 is FYEKMQ (reference sequence). The chain's CDR3 is CASSLGGVRDTEAFF. Here the CDR3 DNA reads TGTGCCAGCAGCTTGGGAGGGGTACGGGACACTGAAGCTTTCTTT.

This clonotype was counted only a few times. The V gene is TRBV3-1, the J gene TRBJ2-1; D is unclear. This CDR3 has 14 amino acids. The V end was cut by 4 bases, the J end by 9 bases, with 16 bases between. Germline CDR1 reads LGHDT; CDR2 reads YNNKEL (reference sequence). CDR3 bases: TGTGCCAGCAGCCGGGGTCTAAGGACCAGTGAGCAGTTCTTC. Amino acid sequence: CASSRGLRTSEQFF.

Many counts were recorded for this clonotype. The chain uses TRBV7-2 and TRBJ2-7, with D possibly matching TRBD1 (6 bases). The CDR3 runs 15 residues. CDR1 and CDR2 (germline): SGHTA, FQGNSA. Trimming removed 5 bases at V and 0 bases at J, with 14 bases between. The DNA for the CDR3 is TGTGCCAGCAGCCCACTTACAGGGATCTCCTACGAGCAGTACTTC. Amino acids: CASSPLTGISYEQYF.

In its sample, this clonotype was seen many times. The chain links TRBV9 to TRBJ2-7, with TRBD2 matching over 15 bases. The V segment lost 4 bases and the J segment 3 bases; nucleotides outside the gene matches: 5. Germline loops: CDR1 SGDLS, CDR2 YYNGEE. The CDR3 loop spans 16 amino acids. CDR3 DNA: TGTGCCAGCAGCCCGGGACTAGCGGGGGGCCGCTACGAGCAGTACTTC. It is translated as CASSPGLAGGRYEQYF.

In this sample, this clonotype turned up many times. The rearrangement joins TRBV11-2 to TRBJ1-1; TRBD1 matches at 7 bases. Per germline, CDR1 SGHAT and CDR2 FQNNGV. The junction had 3 bases not matched to a gene; V was cut back by 5 bases and J by 3 bases. The CDR3 runs 13 residues. CDR3 in amino acids: CASSAQGHTEAFF. The DNA for the CDR3 is TGTGCCAGCAGCGCACAGGGGCACACTGAAGCTTTCTTT.

V is TRBV6-1 and J is TRBJ2-1; 10 bases match TRBD2. After removal of 3 bases from V and 0 bases from J, the junction contained 5 bases not matched to a gene. Germline CDR1 MNHNS, CDR2 SASEGT. The CDR3 runs to 17 residues. The CDR3 DNA follows: TGTGCCAGCAGTGAGTCAGCGGGGGGGAGCTCCTACAATGAGCAGTTCTTC. This translates into CASSESAGGSSYNEQFF.

This clonotype was seen a few times. The gene calls are TRBV5-5 and TRBJ2-3; D possibly corresponds to TRBD1 (5 bases). Germline V lookup: CDR1 SGHKS, CDR2 YYEKEE (reference sequence). V shed 2 bases and J shed 6 bases, with 10 bases lying between them. The CDR3 has 13 residues. The CDR3 DNA sequence: TGTGCCAGCAGCTTAGGGGCGTCTGATACGCAGTATTTT. Its translation is CASSLGASDTQYF.

This clonotype was recorded many times. The chain links TRBV20-1 to TRBJ1-1, with D uncertain. Between the trimmed V and J ends, which lost 5 bases and 2 bases, there was a span of 15 bases. Germline values: CDR1 DFQATT, CDR2 SNEGSKA (reference sequence). The CDR3 spans 14 residues. The DNA for the CDR3 is TGCAGTGCTCCCGAAGGCCCCTCAAACACTGAAGCTTTCTTT. This encodes CSAPEGPSNTEAFF.

This clonotype was found a few times. The chain uses TRBV28 and TRBJ1-2; possibly TRBD1 for D (5 bases). The V end lost 5 bases, the J end lost 7 bases, and 14 bases lay between the germline ends. This CDR3 region has 13 residues. Germline CDR1 and CDR2: MDHEN and SYDVKM. This CDR3 is CASSRGDGTGYTF. DNA for the CDR3: TGTGCCAGCAGTCGAGGGGACGGAACTGGCTACACCTTC.